This T cell receptor (beta chain) was sequenced during a study of T-cell memory formation after mild COVID-19 (dated by TCRdb to the early 2020s). In the study overall: TCR sequence clusters from the two donors were found to be largely donor specific. Two young, previously healthy adult volunteers, one female and one male, were included in the cohort. T-cell clones expanding and contracting after mild COVID-19 in two donors were tracked by longitudinal TCRalpha and TCRbeta repertoire sequencing. General study outcomes and caveats: SARS-CoV-2 specificity was not confirmed for the second-wave clones peaking on day 37. Contracting CD4+ clones were located mainly in the CM and EM memory subsets, whereas CD8+ clones were found to be enriched in EMRA. Clones that contracted from day 15 to 85 showed balanced CD4/CD8 phenotypes, whereas a second wave of clones that expanded from day 15 to 37 leaned towards CD4+. Some responding clones were detected in pre-infection memory, which suggested that pre-existing cross-reactive memory T cells had joined the SARS-CoV-2 response. Only a couple of mild cases were covered by the study, and larger cohorts that include severe cases with pre-infection samples were considered necessary.

This clonotype was seen only a few times. The antigen it binds to is not known. The junction departs from germline at one end; a sequencing error may be responsible. Sequencing was carried out with an Illumina NovaSeq 6000. cDNA libraries for TCRalpha and TCRbeta were prepared by 5'RACE using constant-segment primers, with sample barcodes and unique molecular identifiers added. Trizol reagent was used to extract RNA from every sample. Amplification of the libraries took two PCR steps, and the second step added a second sample barcode plus Illumina TruSeq adapters. The libraries were sequenced on an Illumina NovaSeq using 2 x 150 bp paired-end reads. In the authors' own workflow: Demultiplexing of reads and collapsing into UMI-guided consensus sequences were performed with migec v1.2.7. Using mixcr v2.1.11, UMI consensuses were aligned to TRA and TRB V and J templates and then assembled into clonotypes. Clonotypes were classified as expanded or contracted when called significant by both edgeR and NoisET, with noise models trained on biological replicates. For edgeR calls, the cutoffs were a false discovery rate-adjusted p below 0.01 and a log2 fold-change threshold of 1. As an exploratory analysis of dynamics, max-normalized trajectories of the 1000 most abundant clonotypes were examined with PCA combined with hierarchical clustering. The CD4 or CD8 phenotype of responding clones was assigned using the separately sequenced CD4+ and CD8+ repertoires. The public sequencing data were trimmed at Q25 with fastp and processed into clonotypes with MiXCR by TCRdb, which kept only in-frame beta chains. Rows are unified per CDR3 protein, each entry keeping the most common DNA and genes. TCRdb assigned the V and J calls; the authors' analysis was not used. The sample records roughly 480,000 distinct CDR3 sequences, around 25% of which are singletons. Around 13% of the sample lies in the top ten.

The CDR3 has 15 amino acids, counting the end cysteine and phenylalanine. Here the CDR3 DNA is all that survives: 45 bases in frame from base 1. CDR1 is given as KGHSH and CDR2 as LQKENI, both from the germline V gene. PBMCs were isolated by Ficoll-Paque density gradient centrifugation. This TCR derives from an adult woman who had mild COVID-19 (a few samples of this study predate the infection). The sample titles of this study are shuffled in the database, so cell type and time point are left out; the donor was told from shared clones. The sequenced sample consisted of PBMCs or a T cell subset sorted from them (not recorded which). The sequence is built from TRBV18 and TRBJ2-3, with 12 bases aligning to TRBD2. The CDR3: CAGSLAGGDTDTQYF. The nucleotide sequence is given as TGTGCCGGCTCACTAGCGGGAGGCGACACAGATACGCAGTATTTT. Extended through the reference TRBV18 and TRBJ2-3 proteins, this CDR3 yields the full variable domain: NAGVMQNPRHLVRRRGQEARLRCSPMKGHSHVYWYRQLPEEGLKFMVYLQKENIIDESGMPKERFSAEFPKEGPSILRIQQVVRGDSAAYFCAGSLAGGDTDTQYFGPGTRLTVL.